Each of the 21 T cell receptor beta chains below was sequenced from the same sample in a study of T cells after yellow fever vaccination. From the 5' RACE reads, TCRdb called clonotypes with MiXCR, one entry per CDR3 protein. The repertoire includes over 45,000 distinct CDR3 sequences, approximately 7% of them detected once, and 30% to 40% sits in the top ten. Sequences were derived from CD8+ T cells sorted from PBMCs, sampled on the day of the first yellow fever vaccination. All receptors derive from a man younger than 35 who received the YFV17D yellow fever vaccine.

This clonotype was counted only a few times. This sequence joins TRBV19 and TRBJ2-2; TRBD2 might be the D (6 bases). V was trimmed by 0 bases and J by 6 bases, leaving 8 bases between them. Germline V gene data show CDR1 as LNHDA and CDR2 as SQIVND (reference sequence). This CDR3 has 14 amino acids. CDR3 amino acids: CASSIDWGAGELFF. For the CDR3, the DNA is TGTGCCAGTAGTATAGATTGGGGGGCCGGGGAGCTGTTTTTT.

As to this clonotype: A read error may be the cause here, since a much bigger clone is one base away. The chain joins TRBV12-3 or TRBV12-4 to TRBJ2-1; D call uncertain. CDR3 length equals 12 residues. Trimming took off 4 bases at V and 7 bases at J, with 8 bases between the two ends. The CDR3 protein is CASSSNTNEQFF. In DNA form, the CDR3 reads TGTGCCAGCAGTTCGAACACAAATGAGCAGTTCTTC.

This clonotype was observed a handful of times. V usage is TRBV4-1 and J usage is TRBJ1-4; D is undetermined. Germline CDR1 MGHRA, CDR2 YSYEKL. V lost 2 bases and J lost 8, with 12 bases in between. The CDR3 spans 14 residues. DNA for the CDR3: TGCGCCAGCAGCCAATCCGGTCCGAAGGAAAAACTGTTTTTT. Residues: CASSQSGPKEKLFF.

This clonotype was detected many times. The J gene is TRBJ2-3, the V gene TRBV20-1, with 8 bases matching TRBD2. This CDR3 region has 15 residues. The V gene end was trimmed by 6 bases and the J gene end by 2 bases; junction bases not matched to a gene: 10. Per germline, CDR1 DFQATT and CDR2 SNEGSKA (reference sequence). The CDR3: CSARTGRGDTDTQYF. CDR3 bases: TGCAGTGCAAGAACCGGGCGGGGGGACACAGATACGCAGTATTTT.

V and J are TRBV5-1 and TRBJ1-1; no clear D gene. CDR3 size: 17 residues. In germline, CDR1 is SGHRS, CDR2 YFSETQ. The V gene lost 0 bases and the J gene lost 0 bases, with 15 bases spanning the gap. The CDR3 nucleotides read TGCGCCAGCAGCTTGGGCAGGATCGGGTCTTTGAACACTGAAGCTTTCTTT. As protein: CASSLGRIGSLNTEAFF.

This clonotype was recorded many times. The junction and the germline gene differ at one end; a read error may be behind it. The chain couples TRBV7-2 to TRBJ2-3; 9 bases line up with TRBD2. Germline V gene data show CDR1 as SGHTA and CDR2 as FQGNSA. CDR3 length: 13 residues. CDR3 loop: CASSLAGSDTQYF. For the CDR3, the DNA is TGTGCCAGCAGCCTAGCGGGGTCAGATACGCAGTATTTT.

This clonotype has a handful of counts. The genes are TRBV7-9 and TRBJ1-1, with TRBD1 matching over 7 bases. V shed 5 bases, J shed 4 bases, and the junction held 4 bases outside the gene matches. The CDR3 is 13 amino acids. Germline V lookup: CDR1 SEHNR, CDR2 FQNEAQ (reference sequence). CDR3 sequence (DNA): TGTGCCAGCAGCCCTGGACAGGTCACTGAAGCTTTCTTT. Translated, it gives CASSPGQVTEAFF.

Many counts were recorded for this clonotype. The V call is TRBV2, the J call TRBJ2-3; perhaps TRBD1 as D (6 bases). Per germline, CDR1 SNHLY and CDR2 FYNNEI. The CDR3 sequence is 16 residues long. V lost 2 bases, J lost 0 bases, and 12 bases lay in between. The CDR3 coding sequence is TGTGCCAGCAGTGAATGGACAGTTACTAGCACAGATACGCAGTATTTT. It yields the protein CASSEWTVTSTDTQYF. Variable domain in full (rest from reference TRBV2 and TRBJ2-3): EPEVTQTPSHQVTQMGQEVILRCVPISNHLYFYWYRQILGQKVEFLVSFYNNEISEKSEIFDDQFSVERPDGSNFTLKIRSTKLEDSAMYFCASSEWTVTSTDTQYFGPGTRLTVL.

There are a few counts of this clonotype. The gene calls are TRBV4-1 and TRBJ1-4; D not resolved. Germline lookup yields CDR1 MGHRA and CDR2 YSYEKL. The CDR3 extends over 14 amino acids. Trimming took 0 bases from V and 8 from J, leaving 10 bases between them. The CDR3 region has the DNA TGCGCCAGCAGCCAAGATCTCACAGAAGAAAAACTGTTTTTT. Translating it yields CASSQDLTEEKLFF.

This clonotype has ten or more counts. This chain connects TRBV7-2 to TRBJ2-1; TRBD1 might be the D (6 bases). The CDR3 runs to 13 residues. Deletions cut 8 bases from V and 8 bases from J, with 16 bases between. Germline lookup yields CDR1 SGHTA and CDR2 FQGNSA. In nucleotides, the CDR3 is TGTGCCAGCTGGACAGACGCGAGCCATGAGCAGTTCTTC. Protein sequence: CASWTDASHEQFF.

There are many counts of this clonotype. This chain connects TRBV9 to TRBJ2-2; the match to TRBD2 covers 12 bases. The V gene's germline CDR1 is SGDLS and CDR2 YYNGEE. The CDR3 is made up of 18 amino acids. The trim removed 4 bases at V and 4 bases at J, leaving 11 bases unmatched. As DNA, the CDR3 is TGTGCCAGCAGCCCCCGCTCCCTACTAGCGGGGGGCACCGGGGAGCTGTTTTTT. Amino acid sequence: CASSPRSLLAGGTGELFF.

This clonotype was counted at least ten times. The chain uses TRBV5-1 and TRBJ2-3, with 9 nucleotides matching TRBD1. The germline gives CDR1 SGHRS, CDR2 YFSETQ. There are 16 residues in the CDR3. The J segment lost 5 bases and the V segment lost 2 bases, leaving 9 bases of the junction unmatched. The CDR3 loop reads CASSFDTGGLEDTQYF. In nucleotides, the CDR3 is TGCGCCAGCAGCTTTGACACAGGGGGCCTTGAAGATACGCAGTATTTT.

In its sample, this clonotype was seen a few times. The V call is TRBV11-1, the J call TRBJ1-1, with D perhaps TRBD1 (6 bases). Trimming left V 5 bases short and J 0 bases short, with 25 bases between. This CDR3 has 19 amino acids. The germline V gene encodes CDR1 SGHAT and CDR2 FQDESV (reference sequence). DNA for the CDR3: TGTGCCAGCAGCACCGGGACAAGCTTTACCCCTGAAATGAACACTGAAGCTTTCTTT. Translated, it gives CASSTGTSFTPEMNTEAFF.

Only a few counts were recorded for this clonotype. The chain combines TRBV6-5 with TRBJ2-3; TRBD1 might be the D (5 bases). The CDR3 contains 15 residues. Trimming pared 1 base from V and 3 bases from J, leaving 11 bases between. Germline V CDR1 and CDR2: MNHEY, SVGAGI. The CDR3 region is CASSYFQGDTDTQYF. CDR3 coding DNA: TGTGCCAGCAGTTACTTCCAGGGTGATACAGATACGCAGTATTTT.

The rearrangement uses TRBV3-1 and TRBJ2-5; unclear D gene. Germline CDR1 LGHDT, CDR2 YNNKEL (reference sequence). Trimming removed 0 bases at V and 1 base at J, with 6 bases between. The CDR3 totals 14 residues. The CDR3 loop is CASSQDDSQETQYF. CDR3 sequence (DNA): TGTGCCAGCAGCCAAGATGACTCCCAAGAGACCCAGTACTTC.

Ten or more counts support this clonotype. J is TRBJ2-7 and V is TRBV27; D gene unclear. Germline V gene data show CDR1 as MNHEY and CDR2 as SMNVEV (reference sequence). The CDR3 has 14 amino acids. The germline V and J ends were trimmed by 2 bases and 7 bases, with 15 bases remaining between them. The CDR3 sequence: CASSLVGPMGEQYF. The CDR3 DNA is TGTGCCAGCAGTTTAGTTGGTCCGATGGGGGAGCAGTACTTC.

This clonotype was picked up many times. The chain joins TRBV5-4 to TRBJ2-4, with 8 nucleotides matching TRBD2. This CDR3 has 16 amino acids. Trimming took 4 bases from V and 6 from J; bases not matched to a gene: 12. Germline assignment: CDR1 SGHNT and CDR2 YYREEE (reference sequence). This CDR3 reads CASSGDRDREGNIQYF. The CDR3 region has the DNA TGTGCCAGCAGCGGGGACCGTGACCGGGAGGGAAACATTCAGTACTTC.

This clonotype was counted many times. The rearrangement uses TRBV29-1 and TRBJ2-3; 7 nucleotides match TRBD2. The trim removed 3 bases at V and 6 bases at J, leaving 12 bases unmatched. Germline V gene sequence: CDR1 SQVTM, CDR2 ANQGSEA. CDR3 length: 15 amino acids. The CDR3 loop is CSVDGIAGEEDTQYF. The CDR3 DNA reads as TGCAGCGTTGACGGAATAGCGGGTGAAGAGGATACGCAGTATTTT.

This clonotype was observed many times. The chain links TRBV4-2 to TRBJ2-1; 7 bases are a match to TRBD2. V shed 7 bases, J shed 5 bases, and the junction held 8 bases outside the gene matches. The germline V gene has CDR1 LGHNA and CDR2 YNFKEQ. The CDR3 has 14 residues. DNA of the CDR3: TGTGCCAGCACCCGGGGAGGGTGGGACAATGAGCAGTTCTTC. It specifies CASTRGGWDNEQFF.

This clonotype was picked up many times. J is TRBJ2-1 and V is TRBV7-4; 10 positions agree with TRBD2. This CDR3 region has 16 residues. Germline V gene lookup returns CDR1 SGHVT and CDR2 SQSDAQ. The V and J ends lost 5 bases and 9 bases, in that order; junction bases with no gene match: 13. This CDR3 reads CASSRLGLAGVIEQFF. The CDR3 DNA is TGTGCCAGCAGCCGCCTCGGGCTAGCGGGGGTCATTGAGCAGTTCTTC. Combining the CDR3 with reference TRBV7-4 and TRBJ2-1 gives the whole variable domain GAGVSQSPRYKVAKRGRDVALRCDSISGHVTLYWYRQTLGQGSEVLTYSQSDAQRDKSGRPSGRFSAERPERSVSTLKIQRTEQGDSAVYLCASSRLGLAGVIEQFFGPGTRLTVL.

V is TRBV9 and J is TRBJ1-1, with 7 bases lining up with TRBD1. CDR1 and CDR2 from the germline V gene are SGDLS and YYNGEE. The CDR3 contains 15 residues. V lost 4 bases, J lost 3 bases, and 9 bases stayed unmatched. CDR3 nucleotide sequence: TGTGCCAGCAGCCCCAGACAGGGACTGGACACTGAAGCTTTCTTT. Encoded protein: CASSPRQGLDTEAFF.